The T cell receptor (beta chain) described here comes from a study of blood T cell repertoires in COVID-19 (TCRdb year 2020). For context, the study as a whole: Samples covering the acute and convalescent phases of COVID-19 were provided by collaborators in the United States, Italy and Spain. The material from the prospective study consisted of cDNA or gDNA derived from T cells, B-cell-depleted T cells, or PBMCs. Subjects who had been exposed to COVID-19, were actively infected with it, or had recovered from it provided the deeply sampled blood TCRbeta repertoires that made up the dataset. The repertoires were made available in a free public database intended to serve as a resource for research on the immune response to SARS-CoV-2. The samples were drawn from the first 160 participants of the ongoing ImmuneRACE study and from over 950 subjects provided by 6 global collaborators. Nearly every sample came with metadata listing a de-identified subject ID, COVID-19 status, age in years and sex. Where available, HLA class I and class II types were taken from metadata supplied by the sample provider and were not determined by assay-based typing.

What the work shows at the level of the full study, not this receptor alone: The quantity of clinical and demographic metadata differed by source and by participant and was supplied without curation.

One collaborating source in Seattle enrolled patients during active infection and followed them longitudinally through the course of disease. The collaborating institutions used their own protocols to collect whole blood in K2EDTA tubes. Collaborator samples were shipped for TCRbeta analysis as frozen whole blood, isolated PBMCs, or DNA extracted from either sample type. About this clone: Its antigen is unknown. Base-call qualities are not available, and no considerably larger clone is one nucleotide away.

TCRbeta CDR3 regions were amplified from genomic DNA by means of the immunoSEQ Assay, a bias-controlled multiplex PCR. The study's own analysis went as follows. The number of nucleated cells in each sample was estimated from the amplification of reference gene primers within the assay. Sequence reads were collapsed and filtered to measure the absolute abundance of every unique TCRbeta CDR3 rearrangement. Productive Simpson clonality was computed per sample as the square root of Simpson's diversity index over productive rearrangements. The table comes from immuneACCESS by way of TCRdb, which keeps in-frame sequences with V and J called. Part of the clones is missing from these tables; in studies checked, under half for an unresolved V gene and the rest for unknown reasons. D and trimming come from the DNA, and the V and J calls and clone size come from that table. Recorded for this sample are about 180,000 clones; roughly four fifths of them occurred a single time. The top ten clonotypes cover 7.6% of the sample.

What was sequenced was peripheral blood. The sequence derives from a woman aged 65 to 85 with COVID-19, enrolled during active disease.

The DNA reads TGTGCCAGCAGTCGACTAGCGGGAGGGCCATTGGAGACCCAGTACTTC. The resulting protein is CASSRLAGGPLETQYF. The rearrangement combines TRBV3-1 (or the pseudogene TRBV3-2) with TRBJ2-5; 14 bases in the junction line up with TRBD2. From the cysteine up to the phenylalanine, the CDR3 has a length of 16 residues. Only the CDR3 part of the read is kept: 48 bases, read in frame from the first base. V lost 6 bases and J lost 5 bases, and the count of bases not matched to a germline gene is 8. The germline V gene encodes CDR1 LGHDT and CDR2 YNNKEL (reference sequence).